This T cell receptor (beta chain) emerged from a study of CD8+CD57+ T cells in acquired aplastic anemia. Flow cytometry had shown expanded CD8+CD57+ cells in the patients chosen for sequencing. According to the study, genomic DNA was the template for TCR beta VDJ and CDR3 profiling. TCRdb reprocessed the reads with MiXCR, giving one entry per CDR3 protein. The table includes around 200,000 distinct CDR3 sequences, 45% to 60% detected once. The clonotype originates from a human donor with aplastic anemia. Sequenced: sorted CD4+, CD8+, or CD8+CD57+ T cells (not recorded which) from PBMCs.

The CDR3 coding sequence is TGCAGTGCCCAGGGGGTGGGGGGCAATCAGCCCCAGCATTTT. Translated, it gives CSAQGVGGNQPQHF. The chain joins TRBV20-1 to TRBJ1-5; 7 positions match TRBD1. This CDR3 comprises 14 residues. Trimming took 6 bases from V and 2 from J; bases not matched to a gene: 7. Germline V CDR1 and CDR2: DFQATT, SNEGSKA (reference sequence).